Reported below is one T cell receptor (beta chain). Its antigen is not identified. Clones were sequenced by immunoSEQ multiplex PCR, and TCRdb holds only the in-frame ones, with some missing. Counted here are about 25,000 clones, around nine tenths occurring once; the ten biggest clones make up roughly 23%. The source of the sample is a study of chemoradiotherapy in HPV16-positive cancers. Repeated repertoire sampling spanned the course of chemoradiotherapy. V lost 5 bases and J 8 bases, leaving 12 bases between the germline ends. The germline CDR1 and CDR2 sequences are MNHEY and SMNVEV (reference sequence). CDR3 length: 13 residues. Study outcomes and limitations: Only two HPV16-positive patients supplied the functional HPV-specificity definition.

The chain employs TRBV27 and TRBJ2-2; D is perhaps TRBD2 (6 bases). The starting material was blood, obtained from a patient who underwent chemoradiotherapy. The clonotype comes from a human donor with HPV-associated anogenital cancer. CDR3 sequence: CASSNGGWGELFF. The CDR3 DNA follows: TGTGCCAGCAGTAACGGGGGATGGGGGGAGCTGTTTTTT.